This T cell receptor (beta chain) was captured in a study of radiotherapy plus CTLA-4 blockade in lung cancer. This clone showed up just once. Different DNA sequences within this sample yield the same CDR3. Profiling relied on immunoSEQ multiplex PCR, and the TCRdb table lists in-frame clones only, not all of them. The top ten clones hold less than 20% of a sample with 2,000 to 3,000 clones, around 80% of them seen once. The TCR originated in a human donor with non-small cell lung cancer that progressed on radiotherapy plus ipilimumab. The sequences come from tumor tissue, collected from a patient treated with radiotherapy plus ipilimumab.

The CDR3 DNA is TGTGCCAGTAGAGGGGGGCTAGCGGGAGGTCGTTACAATGAGCAGTTCTTC. It yields the protein CASRGGLAGGRYNEQFF. This chain joins TRBV19 and TRBJ2-1; 11 positions agree with TRBD2. Trimming cost V 6 bases and J 4 bases; bases outside gene matches: 11. Per germline, CDR1 LNHDA and CDR2 SQIVND (reference sequence). The CDR3 is 17 amino acids.